This is a list of T cell receptor beta chains from one sample in a study of blood T cell repertoires in COVID-19. Sequenced by immunoSEQ multiplex PCR; TCRdb stores in-frame clones only, minus some. The repertoire holds 280,000 or so clones, with over 85% as singletons. Sequencing was carried out using PBMCs or T cells enriched from blood (not recorded which). The receptors here all came from a woman between 50 and 59 years old who had been exposed to COVID-19. The CDR3 runs from the conserved cysteine through the conserved F or W. D genes are given only for firm matches. A clone size is listed for some rows: how often the clone was seen (once, few, many), or a class if it is expanded.

V gene	clone size	J gene	D gene	CDR3 DNA	CDR3 protein
TRBV19	NA	TRBJ2-3	NA	TGTGCCAGTAGTAGCGGGCCGCCAGTTAGAACAGATACGCAGTATTTT	CASSSGPPVRTDTQYF
TRBV5-6	NA	TRBJ1-3	TRBD1	TGTGCCAGCAGCGAGACAGGGACCCCTGGAAACACCATATATTTT	CASSETGTPGNTIYF
TRBV5-4	NA	TRBJ2-5	TRBD2	TGTGCCAGCAGCTTTTTAGCGGGGGGCCTCCAAGAGACCCAGTACTTC	CASSFLAGGLQETQYF
TRBV2	NA	TRBJ2-7	NA	TGTGCCAGCAGTGAAGCTCCCGCCTACGAGCAGTACTTC	CASSEAPAYEQYF
TRBV15	NA	TRBJ2-5	TRBD2	TGTGCCACCAGCAGAGATACGGCGGGGGGAGTGGGGGAGACCCAGTACTTC	CATSRDTAGGVGETQYF
TRBV5-1	once	TRBJ2-1	TRBD2	TGCGCCAGCAGCTTGGATCCGCCTAGCGGGGGGAGTGGTGAGCAGTTCTTC	CASSLDPPSGGSGEQFF
TRBV5-1	NA	TRBJ2-2	NA	TGCGCCAGCAGCTTGGCCAGGGGGGCAGGAACCGGGGAGCTGTTTTTT	CASSLARGAGTGELFF
TRBV13	NA	TRBJ2-3	TRBD2	TGTGCCAGCAGCCCCGGGGGGGACGGGGGCACAGATACGCAGTATTTT	CASSPGGDGGTDTQYF
TRBV28	NA	TRBJ1-2	NA	TGTGCCAGCAGTTTTTCGCTTGCGAATTATGGCTACACCTTC	CASSFSLANYGYTF
TRBV3-1/TRBV3-2	NA	TRBJ2-1	NA	TGTGCCAGCAGCTCAAATAATGAGCAGTTCTTC	CASSSNNEQFF
TRBV11-3	NA	TRBJ2-1	TRBD2	TGTGCCAGCAGCTTAGGACTAGCGGGAAACCGGGGGCAGTTCTTC	CASSLGLAGNRGQFF
TRBV2	NA	TRBJ2-7	TRBD1	TGTGCCAGCAGTGAGGACAGGGTTCTCACCTACGAGCAGTACTTC	CASSEDRVLTYEQYF
TRBV7-2	NA	TRBJ2-7	NA	TGTGCCAGCAGCCCACAGGCGGGGAGCTACGAGCAGTACTTC	CASSPQAGSYEQYF
TRBV6-2/TRBV6-3	few	TRBJ2-1	TRBD2	TGTGCCAGCAGTTACGGGGGAGGGACCAGCAGGTTCTTC	CASSYGGGTSRFF
TRBV9	NA	TRBJ2-5	TRBD1	TGTGCCAGCAGCTCGACAGGGGGATCGGAGACCCAGTACTTC	CASSSTGGSETQYF
TRBV2	few	TRBJ1-5	TRBD1	TGTGCCAGCACCCCAGGGGGCCATCAGCCCCAGCATTTT	CASTPGGHQPQHF
TRBV19	once	TRBJ2-1	NA	TGTGCCAGTAGTATAGCCTCAGTCCTCCCCTCTTACAATGAGCAGTTCTTC	CASSIASVLPSYNEQFF
TRBV28	NA	TRBJ2-5	TRBD2	TGTGCCAGCAGTCTCCCCGCGGGACTAGTGAGCGAGACCCAGTACTTC	CASSLPAGLVSETQYF
TRBV28	NA	TRBJ1-2	TRBD1	TGTGCAACCCAACCCCGGGACAGACGGTATGGCTACACCTTC	CATQPRDRRYGYTF
TRBV5-4	NA	TRBJ1-1	NA	TGTGCCAGCAGCTTGGGTTCCTTGGGAGGGGGCACTGAAGCTTTCTTT	CASSLGSLGGGTEAFF
TRBV19	NA	TRBJ2-7	TRBD1	TGTGCCAGTAGCACAGGGGGCGGTTACGAGCAGTACTTC	CASSTGGGYEQYF
TRBV28	NA	TRBJ1-2	TRBD1	TGTGCCAGCAGTTTAAGGGCCTCCGGGACAGCTAACTATGGCTACACCTTC	CASSLRASGTANYGYTF
TRBV4-1	NA	TRBJ2-5	TRBD1	TGCGCCAGCAGCCAAGAAGACAGGGCGCAAGAGACCCAGTACTTC	CASSQEDRAQETQYF
TRBV28	NA	TRBJ1-2	TRBD1	TGTGCCAGCAGTAGGGGGGAACAGGGGCATGGCTACACCTTC	CASSRGEQGHGYTF
TRBV7-8	NA	TRBJ1-5	NA	TGTGCCAGCAGCCAGGTTTGGGGGCGCGGAGAACAGCCCCAGCATTTT	CASSQVWGRGEQPQHF
TRBV11-3	NA	TRBJ2-1	TRBD2	TGTGCCAGCAGCAGCGGGGGGCCCCAGTTCTTC	CASSSGGPQFF